This T cell receptor beta chain is from a study of blood T cell repertoires in COVID-19. Study-level information: Collection of acute and convalescent COVID-19 samples took place in the United States, Italy and Spain.

Repertoires were generated with immunoSEQ multiplex PCR, while TCRdb's copy carries only in-frame clones and drops some. The data hold around 380,000 clones, with around 87% observed a single time. CDR1 and CDR2 (germline): ENHRY, SYGVKD. The V end lost 6 bases, the J end lost 0 bases, and 9 bases lay between the germline ends. This CDR3 has 13 residues. The sequencing input was PBMCs or T cells enriched from blood (not recorded which). The chain recombines TRBV10-3 with TRBJ2-7; D may be TRBD2 (5 bases). The sequence came from a man aged 25-45 years who had recovered from COVID-19. As DNA, the CDR3 is TGTGCCATCAGGACGGGAAGCTCCTACGAGCAGTACTTC. Translating gives CAIRTGSSYEQYF.